This paragraph reports one T cell receptor beta chain. In the original processing: By means of reference gene primer amplification, nucleated cell counts were estimated. Using immunoSEQ multiplex PCR, the repertoire was profiled, and TCRdb retains in-frame clones only, with some absent. That table is the source of V, J and clone size, and D and trimming were worked out from the DNA. This sample has fewer than 110,000 clones, with more than 70% found just once. This entry belongs to a study of blood T cell repertoires in COVID-19. About the study: T cells, B-cell-depleted T cells, or PBMCs supplied cDNA or gDNA.

V shed 2 bases and J shed 4 bases, with 11 bases lying between them. Per germline, CDR1 SGHRS and CDR2 YFSETQ. The CDR3 runs 14 residues. This clonotype was sampled from a human donor in a cohort sampled during active COVID-19. This chain links TRBV5-1 with TRBJ2-3; maybe TRBD2 (6 bases). The sample was peripheral blood. The CDR3 DNA reads TGCGCCAGCAGCTTTGGCCTAGCGTCAGATACGCAGTATTTT. Translated: CASSFGLASDTQYF. Full variable domain (rest looked up from reference TRBV5-1 and TRBJ2-3): KAGVTQTPRYLIKTRGQQVTLSCSPISGHRSVSWYQQTPGQGLQFLFEYFSETQRNKGNFPGRFSGRQFSNSRSEMNVSTLELGDSALYLCASSFGLASDTQYFGPGTRLTVL.